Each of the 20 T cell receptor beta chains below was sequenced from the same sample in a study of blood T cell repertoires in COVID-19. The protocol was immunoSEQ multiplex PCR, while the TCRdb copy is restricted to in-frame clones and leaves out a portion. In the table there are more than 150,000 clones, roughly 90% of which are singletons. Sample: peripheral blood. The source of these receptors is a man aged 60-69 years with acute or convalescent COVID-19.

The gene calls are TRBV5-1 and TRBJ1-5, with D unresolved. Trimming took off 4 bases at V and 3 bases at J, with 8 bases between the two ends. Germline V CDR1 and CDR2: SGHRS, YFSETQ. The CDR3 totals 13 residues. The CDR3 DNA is TGCGCCAGCAGCAGAGACTCCAATCAGCCCCAGCATTTT. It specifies CASSRDSNQPQHF.

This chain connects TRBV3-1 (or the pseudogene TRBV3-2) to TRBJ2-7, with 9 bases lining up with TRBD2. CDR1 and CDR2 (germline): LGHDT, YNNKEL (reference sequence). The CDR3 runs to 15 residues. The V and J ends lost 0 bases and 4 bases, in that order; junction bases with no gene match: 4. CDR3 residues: CASSQDAGGLYEQYF. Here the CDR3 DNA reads TGTGCCAGCAGCCAAGACGCGGGGGGGCTGTACGAGCAGTACTTC.

Here the CDR3 reads CASTSTGVEAFF. The CDR3 DNA follows: TGTGCCAGCACCAGCACAGGGGTGGAAGCTTTCTTT. The genes are TRBV12-3 or TRBV12-4 and TRBJ1-1; 7 positions match TRBD1. The CDR3 loop spans 12 amino acids. Trimming at V came to 7 bases and at J to 8 bases, leaving 7 bases not matched to a gene.

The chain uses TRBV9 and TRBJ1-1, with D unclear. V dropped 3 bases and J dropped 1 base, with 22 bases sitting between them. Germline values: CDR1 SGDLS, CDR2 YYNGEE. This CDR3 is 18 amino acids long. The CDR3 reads CASSADVLATAPNTEAFF. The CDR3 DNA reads TGTGCCAGCAGCGCCGACGTGTTGGCTACAGCACCGAACACTGAAGCTTTCTTT.

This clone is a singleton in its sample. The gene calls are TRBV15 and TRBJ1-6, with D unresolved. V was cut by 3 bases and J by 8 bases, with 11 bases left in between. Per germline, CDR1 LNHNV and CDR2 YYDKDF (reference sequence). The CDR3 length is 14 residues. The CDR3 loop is CATSRRANDSPLHF. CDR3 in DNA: TGTGCCACCAGCAGGAGGGCGAATGATTCACCCCTCCACTTT.

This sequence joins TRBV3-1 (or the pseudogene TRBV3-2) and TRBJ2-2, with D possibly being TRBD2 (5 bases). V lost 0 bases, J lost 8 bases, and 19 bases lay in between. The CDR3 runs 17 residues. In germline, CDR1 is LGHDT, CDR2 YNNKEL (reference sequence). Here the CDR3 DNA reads TGTGCCAGCAGCCAAGATATGCGGCTGGGAGAGTTGGGGGAGCTGTTTTTT. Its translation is CASSQDMRLGELGELFF.

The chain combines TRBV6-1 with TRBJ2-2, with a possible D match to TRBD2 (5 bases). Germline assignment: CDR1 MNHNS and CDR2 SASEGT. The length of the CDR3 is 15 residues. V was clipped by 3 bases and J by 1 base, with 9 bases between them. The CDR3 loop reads CASSDPGMNTGELFF. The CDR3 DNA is TGTGCCAGCAGTGACCCCGGGATGAACACCGGGGAGCTGTTTTTT.

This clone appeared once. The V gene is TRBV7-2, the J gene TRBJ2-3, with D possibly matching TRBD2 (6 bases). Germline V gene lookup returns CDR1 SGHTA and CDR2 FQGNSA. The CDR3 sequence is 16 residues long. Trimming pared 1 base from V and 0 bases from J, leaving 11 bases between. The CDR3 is CASSLGGLPSTDTQYF. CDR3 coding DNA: TGTGCCAGCAGCTTAGGGGGACTCCCTAGCACAGATACGCAGTATTTT.

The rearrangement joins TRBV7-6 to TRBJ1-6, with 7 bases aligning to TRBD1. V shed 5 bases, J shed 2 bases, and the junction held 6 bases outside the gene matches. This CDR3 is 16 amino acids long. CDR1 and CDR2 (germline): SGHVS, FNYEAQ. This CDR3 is CASSMGQNTYNSPLHF. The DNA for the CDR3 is TGTGCCAGCAGCATGGGACAGAATACCTATAATTCACCCCTCCACTTT. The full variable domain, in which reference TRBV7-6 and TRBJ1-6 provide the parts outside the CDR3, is GAGVSQSPRYKVTKRGQDVALRCDPISGHVSLYWYRQALGQGPEFLTYFNYEAQQDKSGLPNDRFSAERPEGSISTLTIQRTEQRDSAMYRCASSMGQNTYNSPLHFGNGTRLTVT.

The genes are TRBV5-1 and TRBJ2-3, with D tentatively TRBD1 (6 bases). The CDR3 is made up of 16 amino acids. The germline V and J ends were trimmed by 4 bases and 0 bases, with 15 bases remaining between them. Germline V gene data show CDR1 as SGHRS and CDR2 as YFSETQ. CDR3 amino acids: CASSLGARPSTDTQYF. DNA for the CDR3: TGCGCCAGCAGCCTGGGGGCACGTCCTAGCACAGATACGCAGTATTTT.

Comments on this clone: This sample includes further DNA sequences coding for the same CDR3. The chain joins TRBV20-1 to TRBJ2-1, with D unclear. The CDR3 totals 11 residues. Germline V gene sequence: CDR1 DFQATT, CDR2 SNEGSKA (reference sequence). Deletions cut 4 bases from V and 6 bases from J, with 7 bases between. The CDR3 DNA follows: TGCAGTGCTACCGGGTTCAATGAGCAGTTCTTC. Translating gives CSATGFNEQFF.

The CDR3 loop reads CASNPGGRQPQHF. CDR3 nucleotide sequence: TGTGCCAGCAATCCAGGGGGCCGTCAGCCCCAGCATTTT. This rearrangement joins TRBV11-2 to TRBJ1-5; 8 nucleotides line up with TRBD1. CDR3 length: 13 amino acids. V was clipped by 7 bases and J by 6 bases; unmatched bases: 5. The V gene's germline CDR1 is SGHAT and CDR2 FQNNGV. Full variable domain (missing parts from reference TRBV11-2 and TRBJ1-5): EAGVAQSPRYKIIEKRQSVAFWCNPISGHATLYWYQQILGQGPKLLIQFQNNGVVDDSQLPKDRFSAERLKGVDSTLKIQPAKLEDSAVYLCASNPGGRQPQHFGDGTRLSIL.

This CDR3 is CASRISGGSNEKLFF. The CDR3 DNA sequence: TGTGCCAGCAGGATCTCAGGGGGAAGTAATGAAAAACTGTTTTTT. This chain uses TRBV6-5 with TRBJ1-4, with 7 nucleotides matching TRBD1. J was trimmed by 4 bases and V by 6 bases; bases with no gene match: 8. CDR1 and CDR2 from the germline V gene are MNHEY and SVGAGI. The CDR3 has 15 amino acids.

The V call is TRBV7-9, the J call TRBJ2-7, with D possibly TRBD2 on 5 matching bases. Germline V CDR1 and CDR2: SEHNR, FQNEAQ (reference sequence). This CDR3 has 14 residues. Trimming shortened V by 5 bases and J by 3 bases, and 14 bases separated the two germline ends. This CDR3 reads CASSVGGLRYEQYF. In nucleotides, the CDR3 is TGTGCCAGCAGCGTTGGAGGTTTACGCTACGAGCAGTACTTC.

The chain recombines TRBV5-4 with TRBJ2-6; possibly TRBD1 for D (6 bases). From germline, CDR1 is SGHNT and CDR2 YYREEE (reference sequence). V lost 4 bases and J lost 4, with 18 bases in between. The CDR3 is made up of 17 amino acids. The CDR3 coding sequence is TGTGCCAGCAGCATCCCAGGGGTCTACGGGGGGGCCAACGTCCTGACTTTC. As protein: CASSIPGVYGGANVLTF.

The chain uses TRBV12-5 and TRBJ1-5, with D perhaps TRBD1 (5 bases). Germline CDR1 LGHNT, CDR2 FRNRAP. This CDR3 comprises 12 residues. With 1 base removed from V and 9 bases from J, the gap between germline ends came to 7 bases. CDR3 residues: CASGLAQGPQHF. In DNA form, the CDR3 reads TGTGCTAGTGGTTTGGCCCAGGGGCCCCAGCATTTT. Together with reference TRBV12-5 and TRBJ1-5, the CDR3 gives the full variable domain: DARVTQTPRHKVTEMGQEVTMRCQPILGHNTVFWYRQTMMQGLELLAYFRNRAPLDDSGMPKDRFSAEMPDATLATLKIQPSEPRDSAVYFCASGLAQGPQHFGDGTRLSIL.

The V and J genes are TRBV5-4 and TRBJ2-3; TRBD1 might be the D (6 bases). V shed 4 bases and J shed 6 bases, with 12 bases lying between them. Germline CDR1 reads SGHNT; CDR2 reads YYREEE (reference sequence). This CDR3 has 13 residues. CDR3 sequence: CASSRDTGDTQYF. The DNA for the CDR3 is TGTGCCAGCAGCCGGGACACCGGGGATACGCAGTATTTT.

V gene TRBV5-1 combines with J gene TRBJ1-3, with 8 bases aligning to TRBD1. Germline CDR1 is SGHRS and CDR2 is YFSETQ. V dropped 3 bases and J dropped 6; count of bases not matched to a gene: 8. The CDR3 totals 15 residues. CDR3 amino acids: CASSSRTGFENTIYF. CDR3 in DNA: TGCGCCAGCAGCTCAAGGACAGGGTTTGAAAACACCATATATTTT.

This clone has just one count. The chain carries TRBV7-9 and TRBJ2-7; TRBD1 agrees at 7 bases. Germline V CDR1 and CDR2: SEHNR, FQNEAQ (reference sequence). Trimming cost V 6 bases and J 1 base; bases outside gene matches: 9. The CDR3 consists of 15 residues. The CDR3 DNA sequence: TGTGCCAGCAGGGACAGGTTCGACGTGTCCTACGAGCAGTACTTC. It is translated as CASRDRFDVSYEQYF. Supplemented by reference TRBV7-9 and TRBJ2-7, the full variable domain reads DTGVSQNPRHKITKRGQNVTFRCDPISEHNRLYWYRQTLGQGPEFLTYFQNEAQLEKSRLLSDRFSAERPKGSFSTLEIQRTEQGDSAMYLCASRDRFDVSYEQYFGPGTRLTVT.

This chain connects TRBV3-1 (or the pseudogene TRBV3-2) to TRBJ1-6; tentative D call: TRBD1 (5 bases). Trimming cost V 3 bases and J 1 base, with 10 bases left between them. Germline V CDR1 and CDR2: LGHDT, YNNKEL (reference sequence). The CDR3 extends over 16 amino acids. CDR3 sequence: CASSQRGGSYNSPLHF. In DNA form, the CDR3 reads TGTGCCAGCAGCCAGAGGGGAGGTTCCTATAATTCACCCCTCCACTTT.